These T cell receptor beta chains were read from a single sample in a study of human versus mouse CDR3 diversity and MHC coevolution. Data came from immunoSEQ multiplex PCR; TCRdb stores just in-frame clones and leaves some out. The data hold approximately 81,000 clones, with 93% observed a single time. Sequencing used naive CD4+ T cells from blood. Source of these receptors: a person aged 25-75 years in good health. CDR3s include the opening cysteine and the closing phenylalanine or tryptophan. A D gene is named only where the DNA matches it firmly. Clone sizes are given selectively: once, few, many, or a class where the clone is expanded.

abundance: .
j_gene: TRBJ2-5
v_gene: TRBV7-3
d_gene: .
CDR3aa: CASSPTGADETQYF
CDR3nt: TGTGCCAGCAGCCCCACGGGAGCGGACGAGACCCAGTACTTC

abundance: .
j_gene: TRBJ2-7
v_gene: TRBV5-6
d_gene: .
CDR3aa: CASCPITRGRYEQYF
CDR3nt: TGTGCCAGCTGCCCTATCACGCGGGGGCGGTACGAGCAGTACTTC

abundance: .
j_gene: TRBJ2-2
v_gene: TRBV6-5
d_gene: .
CDR3aa: CASRGAATGELFF
CDR3nt: TGTGCCAGCAGGGGGGCAGCGACCGGGGAGCTGTTTTTT

abundance: .
j_gene: TRBJ1-5
v_gene: TRBV19
d_gene: TRBD1
CDR3aa: CATLKTGEGNQPQHF
CDR3nt: TGTGCCACCCTAAAGACAGGGGAGGGCAATCAGCCCCAGCATTTT

abundance: few
j_gene: TRBJ1-3
v_gene: TRBV19
d_gene: .
CDR3aa: CASTSGEWGNTIYF
CDR3nt: TGTGCCAGCACCTCGGGGGAGTGGGGAAACACCATATATTTT

abundance: .
j_gene: TRBJ1-2
v_gene: TRBV10-3
d_gene: TRBD1
CDR3aa: CAMDRGQGGAGYTF
CDR3nt: TGTGCCATGGACCGGGGACAGGGAGGCGCTGGCTACACCTTC

abundance: .
j_gene: TRBJ1-5
v_gene: TRBV5-1
d_gene: .
CDR3aa: CASSRGPNQPQHF
CDR3nt: TGCGCCAGCAGCAGAGGCCCCAATCAGCCCCAGCATTTT

abundance: .
j_gene: TRBJ1-5
v_gene: TRBV6-1
d_gene: TRBD1
CDR3aa: CASRGQYSNQPQHF
CDR3nt: TGTGCCAGCAGGGGACAGTATAGCAATCAGCCCCAGCATTTT

abundance: few
j_gene: TRBJ1-1
v_gene: TRBV5-4
d_gene: .
CDR3aa: CASSLVGGMNTEAFF
CDR3nt: TGTGCCAGCAGCTTGGTGGGGGGGATGAACACTGAAGCTTTCTTT

abundance: .
j_gene: TRBJ2-7
v_gene: TRBV4-3
d_gene: .
CDR3aa: CASSQELRRDYEQYF
CDR3nt: TGCGCCAGCAGCCAAGAACTGCGGCGGGACTACGAGCAGTACTTC

abundance: .
j_gene: TRBJ2-7
v_gene: TRBV18
d_gene: .
CDR3aa: CASSREGGALSSYEQYF
CDR3nt: TGTGCCAGCTCGCGGGAAGGGGGGGCCCTAAGCTCCTACGAGCAGTACTTC

abundance: .
j_gene: TRBJ2-5
v_gene: TRBV7-9
d_gene: .
CDR3aa: CASSLEFGAGETQYF
CDR3nt: TGTGCCAGCAGCTTAGAATTTGGAGCCGGCGAGACCCAGTACTTC

abundance: .
j_gene: TRBJ1-5
v_gene: TRBV5-1
d_gene: .
CDR3aa: CASSLGDTSNQPQHF
CDR3nt: TGCGCCAGCAGCTTGGGGGACACGAGCAATCAGCCCCAGCATTTT

abundance: .
j_gene: TRBJ1-6
v_gene: TRBV27
d_gene: TRBD1
CDR3aa: CASSNTGTVNSPLHF
CDR3nt: TGTGCCAGCAGCAACACCGGGACAGTAAATTCACCCCTCCACTTT

abundance: .
j_gene: TRBJ2-5
v_gene: TRBV10-3
d_gene: .
CDR3aa: CAISDPDGRGTETQYF
CDR3nt: TGTGCCATCAGTGACCCTGACGGAAGGGGAACAGAGACCCAGTACTTC

abundance: .
j_gene: TRBJ1-2
v_gene: TRBV27
d_gene: TRBD1
CDR3aa: CASRIGTAYGYTF
CDR3nt: TGTGCCAGCAGGATCGGGACAGCCTATGGCTACACCTTC

abundance: .
j_gene: TRBJ2-1
v_gene: TRBV19
d_gene: .
CDR3aa: CASSTRNQYADEQFF
CDR3nt: TGTGCCAGTAGTACCCGCAATCAATACGCGGATGAGCAGTTCTTC

abundance: .
j_gene: TRBJ2-5
v_gene: TRBV6-6
d_gene: .
CDR3aa: CASRAQQETQYF
CDR3nt: TGTGCCAGCAGGGCACAGCAGGAGACCCAGTACTTC

abundance: .
j_gene: TRBJ2-2
v_gene: TRBV7-8
d_gene: .
CDR3aa: CASSLESGVGGELFF
CDR3nt: TGTGCCAGCAGCTTAGAATCGGGGGTCGGCGGGGAGCTGTTTTTT

abundance: once
j_gene: TRBJ2-1
v_gene: TRBV5-4
d_gene: TRBD1
CDR3aa: CASSLQGIYEQFF
CDR3nt: TGTGCCAGCAGCTTACAGGGGATCTATGAGCAGTTCTTC

abundance: .
j_gene: TRBJ2-3
v_gene: TRBV6-1
d_gene: .
CDR3aa: CATQPAPGTQYF
CDR3nt: TGTGCCACGCAACCGGCCCCAGGTACGCAGTATTTT

abundance: .
j_gene: TRBJ2-1
v_gene: TRBV6-1
d_gene: TRBD2
CDR3aa: CASSEATSGSPEQFF
CDR3nt: TGTGCCAGCAGTGAAGCTACTAGCGGGAGCCCTGAGCAGTTCTTC

abundance: .
j_gene: TRBJ1-1
v_gene: TRBV18
d_gene: TRBD1
CDR3aa: CASSQRTGNTEAFF
CDR3nt: TGTGCCAGCTCACAGCGGACAGGGAACACTGAAGCTTTCTTT

abundance: .
j_gene: TRBJ2-7
v_gene: TRBV11-2
d_gene: .
CDR3aa: CASSLGQWAAEQYF
CDR3nt: TGTGCCAGCAGCTTAGGGCAGTGGGCCGCCGAGCAGTACTTC

abundance: .
j_gene: TRBJ1-1
v_gene: TRBV7-2
d_gene: .
CDR3aa: CASSLAAQAGAPERFF
CDR3nt: TGTGCCAGCAGCTTAGCCGCTCAGGCGGGGGCACCTGAGAGGTTTTTT

abundance: .
j_gene: TRBJ2-5
v_gene: TRBV11-2
d_gene: .
CDR3aa: CASSFHLRETQYF
CDR3nt: TGTGCCAGCAGCTTTCATTTGCGGGAGACCCAGTACTTC

abundance: .
j_gene: TRBJ1-1
v_gene: TRBV6-1
d_gene: .
CDR3aa: CASSELTQGTEAFF
CDR3nt: TGTGCCAGCAGTGAATTGACTCAGGGAACTGAAGCTTTCTTT

abundance: .
j_gene: TRBJ2-5
v_gene: TRBV7-3
d_gene: TRBD2
CDR3aa: CASSPGTSGRGETQYF
CDR3nt: TGTGCCAGCAGCCCCGGGACTAGCGGGAGGGGAGAGACCCAGTACTTC

abundance: .
j_gene: TRBJ2-1
v_gene: TRBV5-1
d_gene: .
CDR3aa: CASSWLSGSSYNEQFF
CDR3nt: TGCGCCAGCAGCTGGTTATCGGGGAGCTCCTACAATGAGCAGTTCTTC

abundance: .
j_gene: TRBJ1-1
v_gene: TRBV5-8
d_gene: TRBD1
CDR3aa: CASSLDGTGAEAFF
CDR3nt: TGTGCCAGCAGCTTGGACGGGACAGGGGCTGAAGCTTTCTTT

abundance: .
j_gene: TRBJ2-5
v_gene: TRBV7-3
d_gene: .
CDR3aa: CASSRGYQETQYF
CDR3nt: TGTGCCAGCAGCCGGGGTTACCAAGAGACCCAGTACTTC

abundance: .
j_gene: TRBJ1-1
v_gene: TRBV6-1
d_gene: TRBD1
CDR3aa: CASSLGQANTEAFF
CDR3nt: TGTGCCAGCAGCCTGGGACAGGCCAACACTGAAGCTTTCTTT

abundance: .
j_gene: TRBJ1-2
v_gene: TRBV5-1
d_gene: TRBD1
CDR3aa: CASSSASGGFGYTF
CDR3nt: TGCGCCAGCAGCTCAGCATCAGGGGGGTTTGGCTACACCTTC

abundance: .
j_gene: TRBJ1-4
v_gene: TRBV5-1
d_gene: .
CDR3aa: CASSWGDRLGGEKLFF
CDR3nt: TGCGCCAGCAGCTGGGGAGACCGCTTGGGAGGAGAAAAACTGTTTTTT

abundance: .
j_gene: TRBJ1-1
v_gene: TRBV9
d_gene: .
CDR3aa: CASSVEEGFVSEAFF
CDR3nt: TGTGCCAGCAGCGTAGAGGAGGGCTTTGTCTCTGAAGCTTTCTTT

abundance: .
j_gene: TRBJ1-1
v_gene: TRBV6-6
d_gene: .
CDR3aa: CASLNTEAFF
CDR3nt: TGTGCCAGCTTAAACACTGAAGCTTTCTTT

abundance: .
j_gene: TRBJ2-6
v_gene: TRBV9
d_gene: TRBD1
CDR3aa: CASSRVGQGVGANVLTF
CDR3nt: TGTGCCAGCAGCAGAGTTGGACAGGGGGTAGGGGCCAACGTCCTGACTTTC

abundance: .
j_gene: TRBJ2-1
v_gene: TRBV11-2
d_gene: .
CDR3aa: CASSFRGRTPNEQFF
CDR3nt: TGTGCCAGCAGCTTTCGGGGGAGGACCCCTAATGAGCAGTTCTTC

abundance: .
j_gene: TRBJ2-5
v_gene: TRBV7-9
d_gene: TRBD1
CDR3aa: CASSQDRVGAETQYF
CDR3nt: TGTGCCAGCAGCCAGGACAGGGTTGGAGCAGAGACCCAGTACTTC

abundance: .
j_gene: TRBJ1-1
v_gene: TRBV4-2
d_gene: .
CDR3aa: CASSQLVQLNTEAFF
CDR3nt: TGTGCCAGCAGCCAATTGGTACAGCTGAACACTGAAGCTTTCTTT

abundance: .
j_gene: TRBJ1-1
v_gene: TRBV18
d_gene: .
CDR3aa: CASSPLPSNTEAFF
CDR3nt: TGTGCCAGCTCACCCCTACCTTCGAACACTGAAGCTTTCTTT

abundance: .
j_gene: TRBJ2-5
v_gene: TRBV4-3
d_gene: TRBD1
CDR3aa: CASSQFSPGQGARETQYF
CDR3nt: TGCGCCAGCAGCCAATTCAGCCCAGGACAGGGGGCGCGGGAGACCCAGTACTTC

abundance: .
j_gene: TRBJ2-1
v_gene: TRBV19
d_gene: .
CDR3aa: CASSIGFRDSAYNEQFF
CDR3nt: TGTGCCAGTAGTATAGGGTTCCGGGACTCTGCATACAATGAGCAGTTCTTC

abundance: .
j_gene: TRBJ1-1
v_gene: TRBV10-1
d_gene: .
CDR3aa: CASNQTGLNTEAFF
CDR3nt: TGCGCCAGCAATCAAACGGGGTTGAACACTGAAGCTTTCTTT

abundance: .
j_gene: TRBJ1-1
v_gene: TRBV25-1
d_gene: TRBD1
CDR3aa: CASTPEDRGRGTEAFF
CDR3nt: TGTGCCAGCACCCCAGAGGACAGGGGGCGAGGCACTGAAGCTTTCTTT

abundance: .
j_gene: TRBJ2-7
v_gene: TRBV7-3
d_gene: TRBD1
CDR3aa: CASSPMGRDRGYEQYF
CDR3nt: TGTGCCAGCAGCCCCATGGGGCGGGACAGGGGCTACGAGCAGTACTTC

abundance: .
j_gene: TRBJ2-7
v_gene: TRBV6-6
d_gene: .
CDR3aa: CASSPSRGGQYF
CDR3nt: TGTGCCAGCAGTCCATCTAGGGGGGGGCAGTACTTC

abundance: .
j_gene: TRBJ2-2
v_gene: TRBV5-1
d_gene: .
CDR3aa: CASSLEAERGGELFF
CDR3nt: TGCGCCAGCAGCTTGGAGGCGGAGCGAGGCGGGGAGCTGTTTTTT

abundance: .
j_gene: TRBJ2-1
v_gene: TRBV2
d_gene: TRBD1
CDR3aa: CAGRDRGSNEQFF
CDR3nt: TGTGCCGGACGGGACAGGGGGAGCAATGAGCAGTTCTTC

abundance: once
j_gene: TRBJ1-4
v_gene: TRBV5-1
d_gene: .
CDR3aa: CASSSQGLTNEKLFF
CDR3nt: TGCGCCAGCAGCTCGCAGGGGTTGACTAATGAAAAACTGTTTTTT

abundance: .
j_gene: TRBJ1-5
v_gene: TRBV7-2
d_gene: .
CDR3aa: CASSQGTGSNQPQHF
CDR3nt: TGTGCCAGCAGCCAGGGGACGGGTAGCAATCAGCCCCAGCATTTT

abundance: .
j_gene: TRBJ1-2
v_gene: TRBV18
d_gene: .
CDR3aa: CASSPQGTGLRDGYTF
CDR3nt: TGTGCCAGCTCACCACAAGGAACAGGCCTCCGGGATGGCTACACCTTC

abundance: .
j_gene: TRBJ1-3
v_gene: TRBV7-8
d_gene: .
CDR3aa: CASSLYRFSSGNTIYF
CDR3nt: TGTGCCAGCAGTTTGTACCGGTTTAGCTCTGGAAACACCATATATTTT

abundance: .
j_gene: TRBJ2-1
v_gene: TRBV5-1
d_gene: TRBD2
CDR3aa: CASNPPGGGRNEQFF
CDR3nt: TGCGCCAGCAATCCCCCCGGAGGCGGGAGGAATGAGCAGTTCTTC